Following are 25 T cell receptor beta chains from one sample sequenced in a study of blood T cells in healthy people across ages. A second 7 to 11 cycle PCR used barcoded and J-beta primers. TCRdb itself ran the 5' RACE reads through MiXCR, one entry per CDR3 protein. Among around 1,500,000 distinct CDR3 sequences listed, 28% were seen once. Material: blood. These receptors came from a woman aged 25 to 39 in good health.

This chain links TRBV5-1 with TRBJ2-1, with D uncertain. CDR3 length: 17 amino acids. Germline loops: CDR1 SGHRS, CDR2 YFSETQ. V lost 1 base and J lost 6, with 20 bases in between. CDR3: CASSLTIQGIRINEQFF. The CDR3 DNA follows: TGCGCCAGCAGCTTGACCATACAAGGGATAAGGATCAATGAGCAGTTCTTC. The complete variable domain, with remaining parts taken from reference TRBV5-1 and TRBJ2-1, reads KAGVTQTPRYLIKTRGQQVTLSCSPISGHRSVSWYQQTPGQGLQFLFEYFSETQRNKGNFPGRFSGRQFSNSRSEMNVSTLELGDSALYLCASSLTIQGIRINEQFFGPGTRLTVL.

This chain connects TRBV9 to TRBJ2-1, with 7 bases that match TRBD2. Per germline, CDR1 SGDLS and CDR2 YYNGEE. The V segment lost 6 bases and the J segment 13 bases; nucleotides outside the gene matches: 16. The CDR3 sequence is 14 residues long. DNA of the CDR3: TGTGCCAGCAACCGAGCGGGGACCGAGGAGACCCAGTTCTTC. Its protein product is CASNRAGTEETQFF.

This clonotype was picked up a small number of times. The rearrangement links TRBV27 to TRBJ2-7, with 9 bases lining up with TRBD1. The J segment lost 4 bases and the V segment lost 3 bases, leaving 4 bases of the junction unmatched. The CDR3 spans 14 residues. Germline V gives CDR1 MNHEY, CDR2 SMNVEV (reference sequence). The CDR3 sequence: CASSFSGQGYEQYF. CDR3 DNA: TGTGCCAGCAGTTTCTCCGGACAGGGGTACGAGCAGTACTTC.

Notes on this clonotype: A much larger clone differs from this one at a single base, so this may be a read error. This chain joins TRBV9 and TRBJ2-7, with D unclear. The CDR3 runs to 13 residues. Between the trimmed V and J ends, which lost 4 bases and 7 bases, there was a span of 15 bases. CDR1 is SGDLS and CDR2 is YYNGEE in the germline V gene. CDR3 amino acids: CASSKQGNNEQYF. The CDR3 nucleotides read TGTGCCAGCAGCAAACAAGGGAACAATGAGCAGTACTTC.

V gene TRBV10-1 combines with J gene TRBJ2-3, with 10 bases aligning to TRBD2. The CDR3 runs 14 residues. V dropped 8 bases and J dropped 4; count of bases not matched to a gene: 6. Germline-derived CDR1 and CDR2 are WNHNN and SYGVQD (reference sequence). The DNA for the CDR3 is TGCGCCAGCCTGGGGACTAGCGTGTCAGATACGCAGTATTTT. It yields the protein CASLGTSVSDTQYF.

The genes are TRBV5-1 and TRBJ2-3; D is undetermined. Per the germline V gene, CDR1 is SGHRS and CDR2 is YFSETQ. Between the trimmed V and J ends, which lost 7 bases and 2 bases, there was a span of 14 bases. CDR3 size: 14 residues. Here the CDR3 reads CASGSAATTDTQYF. CDR3 DNA: TGCGCCAGCGGCTCGGCAGCTACCACAGATACGCAGTATTTT. The variable domain in full, completed from reference TRBV5-1 and TRBJ2-3, reads KAGVTQTPRYLIKTRGQQVTLSCSPISGHRSVSWYQQTPGQGLQFLFEYFSETQRNKGNFPGRFSGRQFSNSRSEMNVSTLELGDSALYLCASGSAATTDTQYFGPGTRLTVL.

This clonotype has more than one count but fewer than ten. This rearrangement joins TRBV6-1 to TRBJ2-1; the D call may be TRBD1 or TRBD2 (6 bases each). The V gene's germline CDR1 is MNHNS and CDR2 SASEGT. The CDR3 extends over 19 amino acids. The germline V and J ends were trimmed by 6 bases and 6 bases, with 30 bases remaining between them. The CDR3 DNA sequence: TGTGCCAGCAGGAGGTGGGGGGTGAATGGCCAGGGGTTCCGCAATGAGCAGTTCTTC. This encodes CASRRWGVNGQGFRNEQFF.

There are many counts of this clonotype. The V gene is TRBV14, the J gene TRBJ2-5; D is possibly TRBD2 (5 bases). The V end was cut by 2 bases, the J end by 12 bases, with 16 bases between. The germline V gene encodes CDR1 SGHDN and CDR2 FVKESK. The length of the CDR3 is 13 residues. CDR3 nucleotides: TGTGCCAGCAGCCAACAAACCCTAGCAGAAGAGTACTTC. The encoded protein is CASSQQTLAEEYF.

At least ten counts were recorded for this clonotype. The chain links TRBV24-1 to TRBJ1-2, with TRBD1 as a possible D gene (5 bases). The CDR3 has 15 amino acids. Germline values: CDR1 KGHDR, CDR2 SFDVKD. V lost 1 base and J lost 6, with 14 bases in between. DNA for the CDR3: TGTGCCACCAGTGATTTTGGGCAGGGATCCGATGGCTACACCTTC. Translation: CATSDFGQGSDGYTF.

V is TRBV2 and J is TRBJ1-5, with TRBD1 matching over 11 bases. The germline V gene encodes CDR1 SNHLY and CDR2 FYNNEI. The trim removed 5 bases at V and 5 bases at J, leaving 8 bases unmatched. The CDR3 contains 16 residues. The DNA of the CDR3 is TGTGCCAGCAGTCGAAGGACAGGGGGCGCCGATCAGCCCCAGCATTTT. As protein: CASSRRTGGADQPQHF.

There are a few counts of this clonotype. The chain recombines TRBV20-1 with TRBJ1-2; TRBD1 matches 10 bases. CDR1 DFQATT and CDR2 SNEGSKA come from the germline V gene (reference sequence). J gave up 5 bases and V 5 bases, and 8 bases lay outside the gene matches. The CDR3 is 14 residues long. In DNA form, the CDR3 reads TGCAGTGCTCCTGAGGGACAGGGGAGATATGGCTACACCTTC. Protein product: CSAPEGQGRYGYTF.

The chain is built from TRBV5-1 and TRBJ1-5, with D uncertain. Germline-derived CDR1 and CDR2 are SGHRS and YFSETQ. Trimming took 4 bases from V and 5 from J, leaving 13 bases between them. The CDR3 runs to 14 residues. As DNA, the CDR3 is TGCGCCAGCAGCGCCTCGGGCATAGATCAGCCCCAGCATTTT. The encoded protein is CASSASGIDQPQHF.

V gene TRBV5-1 combines with J gene TRBJ2-3; D might be TRBD1 (5 bases). This CDR3 spans 16 amino acids. V was trimmed by 4 bases and J by 5 bases, leaving 20 bases between them. Germline values: CDR1 SGHRS, CDR2 YFSETQ. As DNA, the CDR3 is TGCGCCAGCAGCCCCTCCGGGCAGGGATTAATAGATACGCAGTATTTT. Translating gives CASSPSGQGLIDTQYF.

The chain employs TRBV28 and TRBJ2-5, with TRBD2 identical over 11 bases. The trim removed 3 bases at V and 1 base at J, leaving 10 bases unmatched. Germline CDR1 MDHEN, CDR2 SYDVKM. This CDR3 is built from 18 residues. The CDR3 DNA is TGTGCCAGCAGTTTCTCGACTAGCGGGGAGCCAATCCAAGAGACCCAGTACTTC. Protein product: CASSFSTSGEPIQETQYF.

Only a few counts were recorded for this clonotype. The V call is TRBV18, the J call TRBJ2-1, with D tentatively TRBD2 (6 bases). Germline values: CDR1 KGHSH, CDR2 LQKENI. The CDR3 covers 15 residues. Trimming took 3 bases from V and 4 from J, leaving 13 bases between them. Here the CDR3 DNA reads TGTGCCAGCTCACCGCCTAGCGAAATTTACAATGAGCAGTTCTTC. Translated, it gives CASSPPSEIYNEQFF.

This clonotype has more than one count but fewer than ten. This sequence joins TRBV6-1 and TRBJ2-1; 8 nucleotides agree with TRBD2. The junction had 8 bases not matched to a gene; V was cut back by 5 bases and J by 8 bases. Germline V gives CDR1 MNHNS, CDR2 SASEGT. The CDR3 is made up of 14 amino acids. The CDR3 sequence is CASSIQNGRDEQFF. The CDR3 bases are TGTGCCAGCAGTATCCAGAACGGGAGGGATGAGCAGTTCTTC.

The sample holds many counts of this clonotype. The V call is TRBV9, the J call TRBJ2-1; possibly TRBD2 for D (5 bases). V was cut by 0 bases and J by 9 bases, with 10 bases left in between. The CDR3 length is 13 residues. The germline V gene has CDR1 SGDLS and CDR2 YYNGEE. CDR3 in amino acids: CASSVVDYGEQFF. The DNA for the CDR3 is TGTGCCAGCAGCGTAGTTGACTATGGTGAGCAGTTCTTC.

This clonotype came up a few times. V gene TRBV28 combines with J gene TRBJ2-1, with TRBD1 identical over 10 bases. V shed 7 bases and J 9 bases; nucleotides not matched to a gene: 9. Germline assignment: CDR1 MDHEN and CDR2 SYDVKM. The CDR3 extends over 14 amino acids. The CDR3 DNA reads as TGTGCCAGCATCCGGGACAGGGGCGGAGGTGAGCAGTTCTTC. It yields the protein CASIRDRGGGEQFF. Filled out from reference TRBV28 and TRBJ2-1, the complete variable domain reads DVKVTQSSRYLVKRTGEKVFLECVQDMDHENMFWYRQDPGLGLRLIYFSYDVKMKEKGDIPEGYSVSREKKERFSLILESASTNQTSMYLCASIRDRGGGEQFFGPGTRLTVL.

This clonotype has more than one count but fewer than ten. The J gene is TRBJ2-5, the V gene TRBV12-3 or TRBV12-4; the D is unclear. TRBJ2-7 explains the end of the DNA better; the J call may be wrong. The CDR3 totals 16 residues. As DNA, the CDR3 is TGTGCCAGCAGTTCCTTTCACGTCCTGGCTGACTACGAGCAGTACTTC. Its protein is CASSSFHVLADYEQYF.

V and J are TRBV7-9 and TRBJ1-5, with 9 bases matching TRBD1. The CDR3 has 16 amino acids. The trim removed 3 bases at V and 4 bases at J, leaving 7 bases unmatched. In germline, CDR1 is SEHNR, CDR2 FQNEAQ (reference sequence). For the CDR3, the DNA is TGTGCCAGCAGCTTTGGGGGACAGGGAGGAAATCAGCCCCAGCATTTT. It encodes CASSFGGQGGNQPQHF.

The chain uses TRBV5-1 and TRBJ2-5; 9 bases are a match to TRBD1. The CDR3 runs to 15 residues. Germline V gene lookup returns CDR1 SGHRS and CDR2 YFSETQ. The junction had 9 bases not matched to a gene; V was cut back by 4 bases and J by 5 bases. The CDR3 here is CASSTLQGAQETQYF. CDR3 sequence (DNA): TGCGCCAGCAGCACTCTACAGGGGGCGCAGGAGACCCAGTACTTC.

CDR3 coding DNA: TGCAGTGCTATGACTAGCGGGAGAGGCAATGAGCAGTTCTTC. Translation gives CSAMTSGRGNEQFF. V gene TRBV20-1 combines with J gene TRBJ2-1; 12 nucleotides agree with TRBD2. Per germline, CDR1 DFQATT and CDR2 SNEGSKA (reference sequence). CDR3 size: 14 residues. Trimming cost V 4 bases and J 6 bases; bases outside gene matches: 4.

This clonotype turned up a few times. The rearrangement joins TRBV29-1 to TRBJ2-4; no definite D call. The CDR3 consists of 12 residues. V was clipped by 0 bases and J by 13 bases, with 13 bases between them. In germline, CDR1 is SQVTM, CDR2 ANQGSEA. In DNA, the CDR3 is TGCAGCGTTGAAGATCTTTGGTCGTTCCAGTACTTC. This sequence encodes CSVEDLWSFQYF.

As to this clonotype: A read error may account for a junction end that differs from germline. J is TRBJ2-1 and V is TRBV27; 10 bases are a match to TRBD2. Per the germline V gene, CDR1 is MNHEY and CDR2 is SMNVEV (reference sequence). The CDR3 extends over 16 amino acids. CDR3: CANSSRLAGVLETQFF. Here the CDR3 DNA reads TGTGCCAACAGTTCTAGACTAGCGGGCGTTCTAGAGACCCAGTTCTTC.

This clonotype was seen a handful of times. The chain employs TRBV5-1 and TRBJ2-1, with unresolved D. Germline CDR1 reads SGHRS; CDR2 reads YFSETQ. CDR3 length equals 14 residues. V dropped 0 bases and J dropped 14 bases, with 18 bases sitting between them. The CDR3 loop reads CASSLGGVGDIEFF. CDR3 sequence (DNA): TGCGCCAGCAGCTTGGGAGGAGTCGGAGATATTGAGTTCTTC.